Described below is a single TCR beta chain sequence and its context. CDR1 and CDR2 (germline): SEHNR, FQNEAQ (reference sequence). This CDR3 is 15 amino acids long. V lost 1 base and J 4 bases, leaving 11 bases between the germline ends. This sample was taken from a study of T-cell reconstitution after alpha-beta-depleted transplantation in children. Preparation of the TCRbeta library used unique molecular identifiers. TCRdb re-derived calls from the PCR reads in MiXCR, one entry per CDR3 protein. The sample has roughly 300,000 distinct CDR3 sequences, approximately 10% seen once. This clonotype originated in a human donor who donated a stem cell graft to a child with acute lymphoblastic leukemia. The sample in question was PBMCs from the stem cell graft donor, obtained from the stem cell graft. The gene calls are TRBV7-9 and TRBJ1-5; D not resolved. CDR3 bases: TGTGCCAGCAGCTTAGTCGCGCCAGGTAATCAGCCCCAGCATTTT. It specifies CASSLVAPGNQPQHF.